This entry lists 16 T cell receptor beta chains sequenced from one sample in a study of T cells in women clearing cervical HPV infection. The repertoire was sequenced with immunoSEQ multiplex PCR; TCRdb's copy has only in-frame clones and lacks some. This sample contains around 25,000 clones. The sample comprised blood buffy coat. Receptors originate from a woman aged 18 to 75 with a cervical HPV16 infection that either progressed to CIN3+ or cleared (not recorded which).

A word on this clone: The observed sequence ends 3 residues before the CDR3 terminus, with the missing tail filled in from the germline J gene. The chain uses TRBV6-1 and TRBJ2-4; D is ambiguous. The germline CDR1 and CDR2 sequences are MNHNS and SASEGT. There are 12 residues in the CDR3. The CDR3 sequence: CASSEDYYGQYF. The sequenced part of the CDR3 DNA is TGTGCCAGCAGTGAAGACTACTATGGT.

With respect to this clone: Read sequence stops 3 residues before the CDR3 end, and the germline J gene provides the missing end. This chain uses TRBV2 with TRBJ2-2, with a tentative D call TRBD2 (6 bases). The CDR3 covers 13 residues. The germline gives CDR1 SNHLY, CDR2 FYNNEI. V was trimmed by 6 bases and J by 6 bases, leaving 11 bases between them. CDR3 DNA (partial): TGTGCCAGCAGCGGAGGGCACGCCGGGGAG. Protein: CASSGGHAGE. The whole CDR3 protein is CASSGGHAGELFF.

On this clone itself: The CDR3 goes on 3 residues after the read ends, and that part is filled in from the germline J gene. The V call is TRBV18, the J call TRBJ1-1; TRBD1 might be the D (5 bases). This CDR3 is 15 amino acids long. Germline loops: CDR1 KGHSH, CDR2 LQKENI. With 3 bases removed from V and 5 bases from J, the gap between germline ends came to 16 bases. The chain's CDR3 is CASSPGRDFGTEAFF. The DNA read from the CDR3 is TGTGCCAGCTCACCGGGGAGGGACTTTGGGACTGAA.

Comments on this clone: The read ends 3 residues early relative to the CDR3; the germline J gene fills the gap. V and J are TRBV7-8 and TRBJ2-1; D possibly uses TRBD1 or TRBD2 (6 bases each). The CDR3 consists of 15 residues. Germline V gene sequence: CDR1 SGHVS, CDR2 FQNEAQ. V was cut by 1 base and J by 3 bases, with 10 bases left in between. The DNA read from the CDR3 is TGTGCCAGCAGCTTAGGAGGGGGAGGCTACAATGAG. Encoded protein: CASSLGGGGYNE. The complete CDR3 protein is CASSLGGGGYNEQFF.

To note about this clone: The CDR3 end falls 3 residues outside the read, so it is completed with the germline J gene. The J gene is TRBJ1-1, the V gene TRBV11-2; D is perhaps TRBD1 (5 bases). V lost 5 bases and J lost 0, with 13 bases in between. The CDR3 extends over 15 amino acids. Germline assignment: CDR1 SGHAT and CDR2 FQNNGV. Partial CDR3 DNA: TGTGCCAGCAGCCCCGATGAAGGGGTGAACACTGAA. This sequence encodes CASSPDEGVNTE. In full, the CDR3 reads CASSPDEGVNTEAFF.

On this clone itself: The read finishes 3 residues shy of the CDR3 end, and the germline J gene is used to complete it. V and J are TRBV6-2 or TRBV6-3 and TRBJ2-3; 9 nucleotides match TRBD1. The CDR3 contains 14 residues. The trim removed 8 bases at V and 3 bases at J, leaving 6 bases unmatched. CDR1 and CDR2 from the germline V gene are MNHEY and SVGEGT. CDR3 DNA (partial): TGTGCCAGCGGCGACAGGGGGTGGACAGATACG. Protein sequence: CASGDRGWTDT. The complete CDR3 reads CASGDRGWTDTQYF.

Worth noting for this clone: The CDR3 is cut off 3 residues early in the read; its end comes from the germline J gene. V gene TRBV18 combines with J gene TRBJ2-3, with D possibly TRBD1 on 5 matching bases. CDR3 size: 15 residues. Germline CDR1 KGHSH, CDR2 LQKENI. The chain's CDR3 is CASSPSQGRRETQYF. CDR3 DNA, as far as it was read: TGTGCCAGCTCACCATCGCAGGGAAGGCGAGAGACG.

In regard to this clone: The read ends 3 residues before the CDR3 terminus; that terminus is restored from the germline J gene. The chain has TRBV20-1 and TRBJ1-6; 7 bases are shared with TRBD1. Germline V gene lookup returns CDR1 DFQATT and CDR2 SNEGSKA (reference sequence). The CDR3 runs 13 residues. J was trimmed by 11 bases and V by 6 bases; bases with no gene match: 10. The CDR3 DNA, read in part, is TGCAGTGCCGATCACAGGGGATGGCCACCC. The encoded protein is CSADHRGWPP. The whole CDR3 reads CSADHRGWPPLHF.

About this clone: The sequenced fragment ends 3 residues before the CDR3 boundary, so the rest is inferred from the germline J gene. This chain links TRBV6-2 or TRBV6-3 with TRBJ2-3; D uncertain. Per the germline V gene, CDR1 is MNHEY and CDR2 is SVGEGT. Trimming shortened V by 7 bases and J by 2 bases, and 16 bases separated the two germline ends. The CDR3 loop spans 15 amino acids. The CDR3 region is CASKETGYNTDTQYF. CDR3 DNA, as far as it was read: TGTGCCAGCAAAGAGACTGGATATAACACAGATACG.

Points on this clone: The sequence runs out 3 residues before the end of the CDR3; the remainder is reconstructed from the germline J gene. The chain has TRBV9 and TRBJ2-3; D is uncertain. The CDR3 has 14 residues. The V gene lost 0 bases and the J gene lost 5 bases, with 10 bases spanning the gap. Germline loops: CDR1 SGDLS, CDR2 YYNGEE. CDR3 protein: CASSVGRSGDTQYF. CDR3 bases read: TGTGCCAGCAGCGTAGGAAGGTCGGGAGATACG.

Points on this clone: The read finishes 3 residues shy of the CDR3 end, and the germline J gene is used to complete it. The chain links TRBV18 to TRBJ1-1; 9 nucleotides align to TRBD1. Unmatched junction bases numbered 3, after V lost 1 base and J lost 0 bases. The CDR3 extends over 16 amino acids. Germline V gene data show CDR1 as KGHSH and CDR2 as LQKENI. CDR3 sequence reads: CASSPRGTGMNTEAFF. Incomplete CDR3 DNA: TGTGCCAGCTCACCACGGGGGACAGGGATGAACACTGAA.

Concerning this clone itself: The read finishes 3 residues shy of the CDR3 end, and the germline J gene is used to complete it. The chain couples TRBV19 to TRBJ2-1; TRBD2 agrees at 10 bases. CDR3 length: 16 amino acids. V gave up 3 bases and J gave up 4 bases; unmatched junction bases: 6. The germline V gene has CDR1 LNHDA and CDR2 SQIVND (reference sequence). CDR3 residues: CASSIRAAGGYNEQFF. The covered CDR3 bases are TGTGCCAGTAGTATTCGGGCAGCGGGGGGGTACAATGAG.

Comment on this clone: The read falls 3 residues short of the CDR3 end, and the missing part is taken from the germline J gene. The V gene is TRBV6-2 or TRBV6-3, the J gene TRBJ1-2, with TRBD1 matching over 7 bases. Germline trimming cut 0 bases from V and 5 bases from J; bases unmatched to any gene: 3. The length of the CDR3 is 14 residues. Germline CDR1 reads MNHEY; CDR2 reads SVGEGT. Incomplete CDR3 DNA: TGTGCCAGCAGTTACTCCGGGACAGTTTATGGC. As protein: CASSYSGTVYG. The full CDR3 reads CASSYSGTVYGYTF.

Concerning this clone: The CDR3 is cut off 3 residues early in the read; its end comes from the germline J gene. This chain uses TRBV5-1 with TRBJ2-3; 7 nucleotides match TRBD2. There are 14 residues in the CDR3. J was trimmed by 1 base and V by 1 base; bases with no gene match: 0. Germline CDR1 and CDR2: SGHRS and YFSETQ. The covered CDR3 bases are TGCGCCAGCAGCTTGACTAGCGGCACAGATACG. This translates into CASSLTSGTDT. The whole CDR3 sequence reads CASSLTSGTDTQYF.

To note about this clone: The read gets to within 3 residues of the CDR3 end, and the germline J gene fills in the rest. The chain carries TRBV20-1 and TRBJ2-4, with 10 bases identical to TRBD1. The CDR3 is 15 amino acids. The V gene's germline CDR1 is DFQATT and CDR2 SNEGSKA (reference sequence). With 0 bases clipped from V and 6 bases from J, the junction kept 5 bases outside the gene matches. The covered CDR3 bases are TGCAGTGCTAGAGATGACGACAGGGGGCTAAACATT. It is translated as CSARDDDRGLNI. The whole CDR3 region reads CSARDDDRGLNIQYF.

Worth noting for this clone: The CDR3 extends 3 residues past the end of the read, so its final part is completed from the germline J gene. This chain joins TRBV5-5 and TRBJ2-2, with D tentatively TRBD1 or TRBD2 (7 bases each). This CDR3 has 15 residues. CDR1 is SGHKS, CDR2 YYEKEE, per germline (reference sequence). The CDR3 region is CASSLQGRASEKLFF. The sequenced part of the CDR3 DNA is TGTGCCAGCAGCTTACAGGGGAGGGCCAGTGAAAAG.